This section outlines one T cell receptor beta chain sequence together with its context. What it binds is not known. The sample originates from a study of CD8 T cells in Susac syndrome. In germline, CDR1 is DFQATT, CDR2 SNEGSKA (reference sequence). Trimming removed 0 bases from V and 6 bases from J; junction bases left unmatched: 14. CDR3 size: 17 residues. The RNA, about 0.45 to 1 ug, was put through reverse transcription using random hexamers. A single record per CDR3 protein comes from TCRdb applying MiXCR to the immunoSEQ multiplex PCR reads. The data contain hundreds of thousands of distinct CDR3 sequences, 85% to 95% of them seen just once; the ten biggest clones take up 0.07% to 0.095%. Each multiple sclerosis control was a treatment-naive patient with relapsing-remitting disease that was either stable or active. Study-level points and caveats: A relatively small number of individuals underwent TCR sequencing and HLA analysis.

This sequence joins TRBV20-1 and TRBJ1-1; 9 bases align to TRBD1. This clonotype was sampled from a human donor with multiple sclerosis. The sample comprised CD4+ T cells from PBMCs. CDR3 nucleotide sequence: TGCAGTGCTAGAGATGCGGGACAGGGTTGGTCTGTTTCTGAAGCTTTCTTT. It codes for CSARDAGQGWSVSEAFF.